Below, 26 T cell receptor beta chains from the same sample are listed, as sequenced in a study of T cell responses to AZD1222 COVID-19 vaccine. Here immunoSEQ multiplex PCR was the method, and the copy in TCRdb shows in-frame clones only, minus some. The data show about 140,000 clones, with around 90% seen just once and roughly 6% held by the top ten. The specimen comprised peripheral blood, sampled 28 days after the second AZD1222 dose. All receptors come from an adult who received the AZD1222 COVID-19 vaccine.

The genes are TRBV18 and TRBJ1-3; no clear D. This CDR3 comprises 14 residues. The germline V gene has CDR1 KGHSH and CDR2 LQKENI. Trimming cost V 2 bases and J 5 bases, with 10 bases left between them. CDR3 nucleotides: TGTGCCAGCTCACCATTAGGGAACCGAAACACCATATATTTT. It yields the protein CASSPLGNRNTIYF. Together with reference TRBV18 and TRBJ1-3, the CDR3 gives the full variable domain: NAGVMQNPRHLVRRRGQEARLRCSPMKGHSHVYWYRQLPEEGLKFMVYLQKENIIDESGMPKERFSAEFPKEGPSILRIQQVVRGDSAAYFCASSPLGNRNTIYFGEGSWLTVV.

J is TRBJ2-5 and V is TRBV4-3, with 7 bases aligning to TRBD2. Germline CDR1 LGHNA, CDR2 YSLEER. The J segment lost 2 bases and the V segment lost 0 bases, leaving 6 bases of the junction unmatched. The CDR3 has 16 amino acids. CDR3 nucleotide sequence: TGCGCCAGCAGCCAAGATCCAGCGGGGTATCAAGAGACCCAGTACTTC. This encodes CASSQDPAGYQETQYF.

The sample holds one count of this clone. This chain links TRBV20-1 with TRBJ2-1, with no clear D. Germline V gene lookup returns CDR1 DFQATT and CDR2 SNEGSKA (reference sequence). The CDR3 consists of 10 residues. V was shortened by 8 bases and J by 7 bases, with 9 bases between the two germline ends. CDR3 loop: CSPLSNEQFF. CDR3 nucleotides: TGCAGTCCATTGTCGAATGAGCAGTTCTTC.

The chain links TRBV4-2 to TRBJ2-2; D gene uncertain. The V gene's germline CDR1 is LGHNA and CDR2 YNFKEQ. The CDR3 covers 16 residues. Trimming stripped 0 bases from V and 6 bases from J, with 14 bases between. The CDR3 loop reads CASSQEFQRLSGELFF. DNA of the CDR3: TGTGCCAGCAGCCAAGAGTTCCAGCGCCTCTCCGGGGAGCTGTTTTTT.

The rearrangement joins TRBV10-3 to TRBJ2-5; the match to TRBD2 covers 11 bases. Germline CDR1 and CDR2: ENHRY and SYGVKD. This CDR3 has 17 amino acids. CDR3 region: CASSGEGWTSGQETQYF. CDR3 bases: TGTGCGAGCAGCGGGGAGGGATGGACTAGCGGGCAAGAGACCCAGTACTTC.

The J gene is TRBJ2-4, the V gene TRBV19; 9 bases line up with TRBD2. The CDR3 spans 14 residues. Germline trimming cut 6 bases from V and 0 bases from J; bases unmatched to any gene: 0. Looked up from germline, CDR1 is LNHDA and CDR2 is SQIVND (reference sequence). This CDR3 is CASRREGAKNIQYF. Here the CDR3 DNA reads TGTGCCAGTAGGCGGGAGGGAGCCAAAAACATTCAGTACTTC. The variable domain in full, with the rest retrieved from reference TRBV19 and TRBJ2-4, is DGGITQSPKYLFRKEGQNVTLSCEQNLNHDAMYWYRQDPGQGLRLIYYSQIVNDFQKGDIAEGYSVSREKKESFPLTVTSAQKNPTAFYLCASRREGAKNIQYFGAGTRLSVL.

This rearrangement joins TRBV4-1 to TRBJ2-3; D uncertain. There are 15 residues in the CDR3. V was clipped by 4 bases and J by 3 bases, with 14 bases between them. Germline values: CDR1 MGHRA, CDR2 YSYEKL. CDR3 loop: CASSRQTGQTDTQYF. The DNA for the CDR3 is TGCGCCAGCAGCCGCCAAACCGGGCAGACAGATACGCAGTATTTT.

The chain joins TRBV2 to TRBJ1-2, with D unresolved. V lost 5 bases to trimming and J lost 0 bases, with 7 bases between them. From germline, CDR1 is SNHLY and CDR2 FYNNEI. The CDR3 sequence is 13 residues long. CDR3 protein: CASSRDSNYGYTF. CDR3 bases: TGTGCCAGCAGTCGGGATTCTAACTATGGCTACACCTTC.

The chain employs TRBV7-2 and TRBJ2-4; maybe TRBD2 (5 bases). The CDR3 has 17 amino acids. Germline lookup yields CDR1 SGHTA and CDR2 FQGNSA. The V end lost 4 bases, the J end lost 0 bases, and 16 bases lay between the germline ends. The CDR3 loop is CASSSGPTGIAKNIQYF. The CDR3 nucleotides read TGTGCCAGCAGCTCCGGGCCCACGGGGATAGCCAAAAACATTCAGTACTTC. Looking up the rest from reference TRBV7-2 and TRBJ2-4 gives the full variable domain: GAGVSQSPSNKVTEKGKDVELRCDPISGHTALYWYRQSLGQGLEFLIYFQGNSAPDKSGLPSDRFSAERTGGSVSTLTIQRTQQEDSAVYLCASSSGPTGIAKNIQYFGAGTRLSVL.

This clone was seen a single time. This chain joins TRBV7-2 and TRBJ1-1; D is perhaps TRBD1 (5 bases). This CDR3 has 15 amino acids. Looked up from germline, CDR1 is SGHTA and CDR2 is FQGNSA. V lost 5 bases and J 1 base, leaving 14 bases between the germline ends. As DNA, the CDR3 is TGTGCCAGCAGCGCCGGGGCAGCTGGGAACACTGAAGCTTTCTTT. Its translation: CASSAGAAGNTEAFF.

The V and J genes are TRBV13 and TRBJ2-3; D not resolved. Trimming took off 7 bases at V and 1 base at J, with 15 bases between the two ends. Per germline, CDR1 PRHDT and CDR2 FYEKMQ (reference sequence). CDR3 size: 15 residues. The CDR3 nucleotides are TGTGCCAGCACCAGCCTGGGCGGAGGCACAGATACGCAGTATTTT. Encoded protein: CASTSLGGGTDTQYF.

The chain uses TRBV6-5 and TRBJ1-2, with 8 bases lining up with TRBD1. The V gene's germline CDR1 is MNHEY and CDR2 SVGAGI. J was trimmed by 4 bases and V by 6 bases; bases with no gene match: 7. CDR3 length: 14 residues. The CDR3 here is CASSLGTGLYGYTF. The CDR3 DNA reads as TGTGCCAGCAGCCTCGGGACAGGCCTCTATGGCTACACCTTC.

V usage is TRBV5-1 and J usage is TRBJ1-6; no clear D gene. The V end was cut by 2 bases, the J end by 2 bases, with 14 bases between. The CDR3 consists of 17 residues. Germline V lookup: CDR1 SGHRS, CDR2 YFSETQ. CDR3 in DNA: TGCGCCAGCAGCTTCTCAAAGGGTTCGCCCTATAATTCACCCCTCCACTTT. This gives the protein CASSFSKGSPYNSPLHF.

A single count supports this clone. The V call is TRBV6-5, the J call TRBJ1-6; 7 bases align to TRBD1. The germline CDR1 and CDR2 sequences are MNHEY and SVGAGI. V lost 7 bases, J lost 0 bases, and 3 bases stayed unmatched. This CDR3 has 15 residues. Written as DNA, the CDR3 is TGTGCCAGCAAGGGGGCGAGCTCCTATAATTCACCCCTCCACTTT. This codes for CASKGASSYNSPLHF.

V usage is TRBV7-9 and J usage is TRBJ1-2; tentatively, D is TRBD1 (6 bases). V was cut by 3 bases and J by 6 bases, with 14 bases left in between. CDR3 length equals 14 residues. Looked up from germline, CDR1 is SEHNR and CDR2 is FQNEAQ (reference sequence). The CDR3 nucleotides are TGTGCCAGCAGCTTTTGGGGGGGCGCAGATGGCTACACCTTC. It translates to CASSFWGGADGYTF.

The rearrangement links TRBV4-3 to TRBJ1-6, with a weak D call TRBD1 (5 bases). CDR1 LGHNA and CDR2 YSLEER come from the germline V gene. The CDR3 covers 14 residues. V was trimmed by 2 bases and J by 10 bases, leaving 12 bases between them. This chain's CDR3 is CASSQNAGYSPLHF. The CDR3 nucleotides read TGCGCCAGCAGCCAAAATGCAGGGTACTCACCCCTCCACTTT.

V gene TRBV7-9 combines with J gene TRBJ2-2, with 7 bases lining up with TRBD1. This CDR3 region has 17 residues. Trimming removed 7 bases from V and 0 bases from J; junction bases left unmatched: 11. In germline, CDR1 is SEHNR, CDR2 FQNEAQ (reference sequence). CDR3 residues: CASNTGAANSNTGELFF. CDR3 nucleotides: TGTGCCAGCAATACAGGGGCCGCAAATTCGAACACCGGGGAGCTGTTTTTT.

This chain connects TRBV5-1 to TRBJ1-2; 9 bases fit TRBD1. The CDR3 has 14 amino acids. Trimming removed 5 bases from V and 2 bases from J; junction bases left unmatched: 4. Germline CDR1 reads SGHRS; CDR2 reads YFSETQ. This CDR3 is CASRTGTGNYGYTF. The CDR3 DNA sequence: TGCGCCAGCAGAACCGGGACAGGGAACTATGGCTACACCTTC.

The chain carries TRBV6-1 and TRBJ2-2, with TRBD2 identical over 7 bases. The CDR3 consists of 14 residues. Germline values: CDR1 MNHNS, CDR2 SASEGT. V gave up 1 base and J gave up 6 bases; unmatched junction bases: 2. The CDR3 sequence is CASSEVGGAGELFF. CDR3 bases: TGTGCCAGCAGTGAAGTTGGGGGGGCCGGGGAGCTGTTTTTT.

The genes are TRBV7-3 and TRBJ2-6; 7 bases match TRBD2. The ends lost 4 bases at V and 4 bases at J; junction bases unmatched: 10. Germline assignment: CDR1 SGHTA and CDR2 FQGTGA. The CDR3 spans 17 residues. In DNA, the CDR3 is TGTGCCAGCAGCTACCCGGGGAGCGGGACCGGGGCCAACGTCCTGACTTTC. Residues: CASSYPGSGTGANVLTF.

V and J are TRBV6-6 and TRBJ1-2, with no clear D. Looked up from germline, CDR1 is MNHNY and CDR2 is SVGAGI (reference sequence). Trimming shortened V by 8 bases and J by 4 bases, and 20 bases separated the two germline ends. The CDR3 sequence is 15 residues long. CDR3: CASGHDGQVGYGYTF. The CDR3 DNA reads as TGTGCCAGCGGCCACGACGGGCAGGTCGGCTATGGCTACACCTTC.

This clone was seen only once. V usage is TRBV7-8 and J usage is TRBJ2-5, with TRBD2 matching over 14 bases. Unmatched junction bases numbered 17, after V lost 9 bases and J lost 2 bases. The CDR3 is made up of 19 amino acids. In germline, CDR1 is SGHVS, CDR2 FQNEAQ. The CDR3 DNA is TGTGCCAGTCTACCCCTCTCGGGACTAGCGGGAGCTCGACAAGAGACCCAGTACTTC. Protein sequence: CASLPLSGLAGARQETQYF.

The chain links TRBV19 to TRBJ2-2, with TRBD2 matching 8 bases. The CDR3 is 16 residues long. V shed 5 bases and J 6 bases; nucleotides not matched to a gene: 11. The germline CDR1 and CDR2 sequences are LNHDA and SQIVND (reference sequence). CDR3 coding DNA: TGTGCCAGTAGTGCTCAGCCGGGACTAGTCCCCGGGGAGCTGTTTTTT. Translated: CASSAQPGLVPGELFF.

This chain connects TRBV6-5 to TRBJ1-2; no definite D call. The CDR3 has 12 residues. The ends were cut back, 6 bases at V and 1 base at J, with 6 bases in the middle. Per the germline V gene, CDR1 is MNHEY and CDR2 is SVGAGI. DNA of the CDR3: TGTGCCAGCAGCGGGAGTAACTATGGCTACACCTTC. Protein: CASSGSNYGYTF.

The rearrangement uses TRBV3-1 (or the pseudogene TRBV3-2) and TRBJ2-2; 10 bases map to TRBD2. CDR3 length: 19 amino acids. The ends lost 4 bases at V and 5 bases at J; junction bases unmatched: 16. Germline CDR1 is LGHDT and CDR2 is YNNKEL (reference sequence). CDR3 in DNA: TGTGCCAGCAGCCCTAGGGGCCAGCGGGAGGGCCTAGGTACCGGGGAGCTGTTTTTT. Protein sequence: CASSPRGQREGLGTGELFF.

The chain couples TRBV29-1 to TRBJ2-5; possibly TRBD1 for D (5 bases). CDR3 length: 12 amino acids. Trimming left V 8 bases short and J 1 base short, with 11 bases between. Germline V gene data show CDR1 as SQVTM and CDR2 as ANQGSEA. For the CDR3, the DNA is TGCAGCATACGGCAGGGCCAAGAGACCCAGTACTTC. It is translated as CSIRQGQETQYF. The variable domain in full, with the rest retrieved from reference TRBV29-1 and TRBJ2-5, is SAVISQKPSRDICQRGTSLTIQCQVDSQVTMMFWYRQQPGQSLTLIATANQGSEATYESGFVIDKFPISRPNLTFSTLTVSNMSPEDSSIYLCSIRQGQETQYFGPGTRLLVL.